This is a list of T cell receptor beta chains from one sample in a study of human T cells and chemical hapten exposure. TCRdb re-called the RACE reads through MiXCR, storing one row per CDR3 protein. The data show about 94,000 distinct CDR3 sequences, 9.3% seen once. This sample comprised whole blood, obtained in connection with sensitization to the hapten diphenylcyclopropenone (DPC). Source of these receptors: a woman between 40 and 50 years old with alopecia areata. Some clones in this sample may be carry-over from other donors' samples. The CDR3 runs from the conserved cysteine through the conserved F or W. Fields, in order: V gene, CDR3 protein.

TRBV15 | CATSRDPANYGYTF
TRBV28 | CASSTRETQYF
TRBV6-2/TRBV6-3 | CASSSIPIRDLYYEQYF
TRBV9 | CASSPRDRGGAGANVLTF
TRBV18 | CASSPTPQAGRTGELFF
TRBV2 | CASGRDSHTDTQYF
TRBV12-3/TRBV12-4 | CASSHGTTTEAFF
TRBV7-6 | CASSPLRGNTEAFF
TRBV18 | CASSPNFGVADTQYF
TRBV20-1 | CSAQAGTGTYEQYF
TRBV7-9 | CASSSAVGTQHF
TRBV7-9 | CASSRRAQNTGELFF
TRBV5-5 | CASSLGIGQGTNYEQYF
TRBV6-6 | CASSQPGKEQYF
TRBV4-3 | CASSPRQKNNYGYTF
TRBV6-6 | CASRLPGRGNQPQHF
TRBV29-1 | CSVETQSYGYTF
TRBV7-2 | CASSSREGGTQYF
TRBV12-3/TRBV12-4 | CASSLRGSSYNEQFF
TRBV5-1 | CASSSTGGFTGELFF
TRBV7-2 | CASSTDRAPIYGYTF
TRBV6-5 | CASSRGRQTEAFF
TRBV29-1 | CSCVSVGEKLFF
TRBV15 | CATLRGGANTGELFF
TRBV12-3/TRBV12-4 | CASSPPSGRGGTQYF
TRBV4-1 | CASSQDTNQPQHF
TRBV11-2 | CASSLDPSGNTEAFF
TRBV28 | CASRWGAYNQPQHF
TRBV3-1 | CASSPRTATYEQYF
TRBV20-1 | CSASSGGMNTEAFF
TRBV7-6 | CASSVSGASSYEQYF